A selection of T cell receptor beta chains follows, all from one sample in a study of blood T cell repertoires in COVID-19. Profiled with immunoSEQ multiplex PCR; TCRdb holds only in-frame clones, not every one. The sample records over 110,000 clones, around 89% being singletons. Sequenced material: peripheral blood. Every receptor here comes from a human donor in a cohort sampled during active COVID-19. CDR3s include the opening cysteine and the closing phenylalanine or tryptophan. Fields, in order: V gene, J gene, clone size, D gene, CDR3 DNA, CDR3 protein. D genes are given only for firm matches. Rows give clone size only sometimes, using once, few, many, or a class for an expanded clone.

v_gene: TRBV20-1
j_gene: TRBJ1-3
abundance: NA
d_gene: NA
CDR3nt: TGCAGTGCTAGTACAGTCTCTGGAAACACCATATATTTT
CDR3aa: CSASTVSGNTIYF

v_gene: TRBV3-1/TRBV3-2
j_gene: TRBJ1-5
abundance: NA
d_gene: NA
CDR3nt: TGTGCCAGCAGCCCAGGCAGGGGCTTGGGTCGCAATCAGCCCCAGCATTTT
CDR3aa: CASSPGRGLGRNQPQHF

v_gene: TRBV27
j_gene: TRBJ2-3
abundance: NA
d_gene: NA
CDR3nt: TGTGCCACCGCCTTTGGGGGCGATACAGATACGCAGTATTTT
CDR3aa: CATAFGGDTDTQYF

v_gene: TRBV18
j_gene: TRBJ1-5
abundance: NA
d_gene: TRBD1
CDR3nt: TGTGCCAGCTCTTTCGGACAGGGAGACCAGCCCCAGCATTTT
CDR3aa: CASSFGQGDQPQHF

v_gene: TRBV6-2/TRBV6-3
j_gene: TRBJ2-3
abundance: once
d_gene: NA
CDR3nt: TGTGCCAGCAGTTACGCGTCGAGCTCGGATACGCAGTATTTT
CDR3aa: CASSYASSSDTQYF

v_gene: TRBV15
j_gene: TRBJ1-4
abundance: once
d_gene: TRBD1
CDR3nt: TGTGCCACCAGCAGAGATATAAGGGGGCGCGATGAAAAACTGTTTTTT
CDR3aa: CATSRDIRGRDEKLFF

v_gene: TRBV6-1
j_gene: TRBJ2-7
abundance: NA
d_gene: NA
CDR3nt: TGTGCCAGCAGTGAAGCAAACACGCTCTACGAGCAGTACTTC
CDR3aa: CASSEANTLYEQYF

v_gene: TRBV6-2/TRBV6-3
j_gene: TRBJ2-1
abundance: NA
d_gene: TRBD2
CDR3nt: TGTGCCAGCAGTCCGTCTGGAGGGACTAGGGGGAGTGAGCAGTTCTTC
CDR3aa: CASSPSGGTRGSEQFF

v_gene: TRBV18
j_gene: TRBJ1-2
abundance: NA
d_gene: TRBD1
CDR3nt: TGTGCCAGCTCACCCCAATCTGCAGGGGGGTATGGCTACACCTTC
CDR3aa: CASSPQSAGGYGYTF

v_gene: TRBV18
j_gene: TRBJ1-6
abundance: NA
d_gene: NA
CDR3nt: TGTGCCAGCTCACCGGGGCAGAGCTCCTATAATTCACCCCTCCACTTT
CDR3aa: CASSPGQSSYNSPLHF

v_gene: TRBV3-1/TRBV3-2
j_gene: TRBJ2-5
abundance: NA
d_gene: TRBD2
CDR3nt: TGTGCCAGCAGAAAATACAGCGGGGGCCACCAAGAGACCCAGTACTTC
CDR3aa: CASRKYSGGHQETQYF

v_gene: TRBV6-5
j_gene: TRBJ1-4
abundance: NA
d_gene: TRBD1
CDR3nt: TGTGCCAGCAAAAAGGGACAGGGACGCGAAAAACTGTTTTTT
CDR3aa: CASKKGQGREKLFF

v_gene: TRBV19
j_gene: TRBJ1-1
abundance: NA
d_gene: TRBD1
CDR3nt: TGTGCCAGTAGTGCCTGGACAGGGAGGAATGCTTTCTTT
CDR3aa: CASSAWTGRNAFF

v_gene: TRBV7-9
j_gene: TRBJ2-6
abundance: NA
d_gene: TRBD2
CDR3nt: TGTGCCAGCAGCTTCCCAGGGAGGGTTGCCAACGTCCTGACTTTC
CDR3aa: CASSFPGRVANVLTF

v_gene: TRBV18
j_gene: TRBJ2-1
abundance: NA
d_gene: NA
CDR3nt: TGTGCCAGCTCACTGGAAACAGTCAATGAGCAGTTCTTC
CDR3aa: CASSLETVNEQFF

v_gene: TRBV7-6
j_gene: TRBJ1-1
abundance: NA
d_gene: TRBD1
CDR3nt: TGTGCCAGCAGCTCCTCGACAGGGCTAGGGGCCACTGAAGCTTTCTTT
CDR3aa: CASSSSTGLGATEAFF

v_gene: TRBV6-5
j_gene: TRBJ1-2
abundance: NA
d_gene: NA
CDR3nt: TGTGCCAGCAGTTACCCCGCGGGAATAGGGTATGGCTACACCTTC
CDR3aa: CASSYPAGIGYGYTF

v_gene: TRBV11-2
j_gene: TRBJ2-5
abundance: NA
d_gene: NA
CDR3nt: TGTGCCAGCAGAAGATTCGGAGAGACCCAGTACTTC
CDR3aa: CASRRFGETQYF

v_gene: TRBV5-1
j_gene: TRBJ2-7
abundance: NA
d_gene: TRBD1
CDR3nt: TGCGCCAGCAGTAAGACAGGGCGCGCCGCTTCCTACGAGCAGTACTTC
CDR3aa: CASSKTGRAASYEQYF

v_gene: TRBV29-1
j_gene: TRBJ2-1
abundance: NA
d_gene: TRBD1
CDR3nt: TGCAGCGTTGAGGGGGACAGGGGATTTAGCAATGAGCAGTTCTTC
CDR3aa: CSVEGDRGFSNEQFF

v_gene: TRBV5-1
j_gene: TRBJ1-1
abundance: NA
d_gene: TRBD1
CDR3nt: TGCGCCAGCAGCGATCGAACAGGGGGCTTTTCTGAAGCTTTCTTT
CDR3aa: CASSDRTGGFSEAFF

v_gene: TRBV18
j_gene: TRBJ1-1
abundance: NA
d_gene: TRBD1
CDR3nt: TGTGCCAGCTCACCACCGCGACAGGGTGGCACTGAAGCTTTCTTT
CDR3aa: CASSPPRQGGTEAFF

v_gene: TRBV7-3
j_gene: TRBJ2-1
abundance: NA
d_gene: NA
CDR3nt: TGTGCCAGCAGCGCCGGAGGGTACTACAATGAGCAGTTCTTC
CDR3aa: CASSAGGYYNEQFF

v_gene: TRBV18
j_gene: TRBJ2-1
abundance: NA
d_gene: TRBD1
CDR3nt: TGTGCCAGCTCACCAGGGACAGGGTTGAAAAATGAGCAGTTCTTC
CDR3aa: CASSPGTGLKNEQFF